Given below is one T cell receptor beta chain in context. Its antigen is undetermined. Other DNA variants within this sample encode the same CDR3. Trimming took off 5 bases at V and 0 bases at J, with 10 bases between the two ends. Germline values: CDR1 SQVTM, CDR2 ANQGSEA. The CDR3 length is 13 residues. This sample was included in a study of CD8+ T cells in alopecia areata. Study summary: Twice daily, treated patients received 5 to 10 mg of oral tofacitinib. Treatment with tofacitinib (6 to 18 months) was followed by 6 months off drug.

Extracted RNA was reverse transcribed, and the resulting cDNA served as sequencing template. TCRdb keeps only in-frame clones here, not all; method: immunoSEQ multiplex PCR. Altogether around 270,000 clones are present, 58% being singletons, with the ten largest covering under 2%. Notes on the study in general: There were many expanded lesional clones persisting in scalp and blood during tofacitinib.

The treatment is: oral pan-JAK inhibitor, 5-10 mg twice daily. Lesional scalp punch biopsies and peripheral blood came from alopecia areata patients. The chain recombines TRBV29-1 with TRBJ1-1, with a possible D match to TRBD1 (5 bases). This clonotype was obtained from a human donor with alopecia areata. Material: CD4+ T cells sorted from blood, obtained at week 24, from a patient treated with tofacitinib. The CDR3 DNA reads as TGCAGCGTTCGGGGCCTGTTGAACACTGAAGCTTTCTTT. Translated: CSVRGLLNTEAFF.